This entry features one T cell receptor beta chain sequence. Original data processing: Researchers report that nucleated cell counts were estimated from reference gene primer amplification. Sequencing used immunoSEQ multiplex PCR; TCRdb keeps in-frame clones, though not all of them. The D gene and trimming were derived from the DNA, and the V and J assignments and clone size from that table. The data show about 45,000 clones, approximately 80% seen once. This CDR3 has 20 residues. Trimming cost V 2 bases and J 1 base; bases outside gene matches: 15. CDR1 and CDR2 (germline): MDHEN, SYDVKM. The sample belongs to a study of blood T cell repertoires in COVID-19. Study-wide context: The samples span acute and convalescent COVID-19 from the United States, Italy and Spain. From T cells, B-cell-depleted T cells, or PBMCs came the material, which was cDNA or gDNA.

The chain carries TRBV28 and TRBJ2-4; 9 nucleotides agree with TRBD1. Material for sequencing was peripheral blood. The receptor was derived from a human donor in a cohort sampled during active COVID-19. The CDR3 is CASSLQYGIGQGLAKNIQYF. The CDR3 DNA reads as TGTGCCAGCAGTTTACAATACGGGATCGGACAGGGGCTCGCCAAAAACATTCAGTACTTC.